This TCR beta chain appears in the sequencing data of a study of OX40 agonist ivuxolimab in advanced cancers. Study-wide context: Across the patients, intravenous ivuxolimab was delivered every 2 weeks at 0.01 to 10 mg/kg.

The study, taken as a whole, reports: More expanded clones were found, on average, in CD8+ than in CD4+ T cells. Blood T cells, both CD4+ and CD8+, expanded clonally by week 6 at 0.1 to 3.0 mg/kg.

Method: immunoSEQ multiplex PCR; TCRdb's copy keeps in-frame clones and lacks some. The profile shows approximately 38,000 clones, about 83% of them singletons. The table lists this clone with a count of one. Antigen: not known. Sampling of blood occurred at baseline, cycle 4 day 1, and cycle 7 day 1. The trim removed 9 bases at V and 7 bases at J, leaving 5 bases unmatched. This CDR3 region has 12 residues. Germline-derived CDR1 and CDR2 are MNHEY and SMNVEV (reference sequence). This specimen consisted of CD4+ or CD8+ T cells sorted from blood, obtained in a trial of the OX40 agonist ivuxolimab. This chain joins TRBV27 and TRBJ1-2, with 10 bases that match TRBD1. The clonotype was recovered from an adult with an advanced solid tumor such as melanoma, head and neck, liver or kidney cancer. In DNA form, the CDR3 reads TGTGCCAGTCGACAGGGGGCAACTGGCTACACCTTC. Translation gives CASRQGATGYTF.